The T cell receptor beta chain under discussion was sequenced for a study of blood T cells in healthy people across ages (dated by TCRdb to the mid-2010s). The study in broad terms: In model experiments, template switching captured roughly one uniquely barcoded TCR beta cDNA molecule for every two T cells. Using the same blood draw, the study looked at two additional independent replicas of 1 million unique cDNA reads for two donors, one aged 18 to 30 and the other aged 80 or older. Donors of different ages were randomly distributed across sequencing lanes to avoid experimental bias. Donors were grouped into four age groups: young (average roughly 17 years), middle-aged (over 35), aged (around 62) and long-lived (over 80). To track age-related changes in TCR beta repertoire diversity, the study relied on deep sequencing normalized with unique cDNA molecular identifiers. Broader findings and caveats from the paper: Because profiling used bulk unsorted PBMCs, naive and antigen-experienced compartments could not be compared conclusively. A strong correlation was found between observed TCR beta diversity and the percentage of naive T cells measured by flow cytometry. Estimates of total diversity based on one million sequenced T cells were regarded as lower bounds and as underestimates. Compared with the aged group, the long-lived group had more naive CD4+ T cells, fewer expanded clones and increased TCR diversity, suggesting age selection. Observed TCR beta diversity per million T cells fell roughly linearly with age, and a significant reduction was already apparent by age about 38. Donor CMV infection status was unknown, potentially confounding age-related changes in expanded clonotypes.

The donors were roughly 40 Caucasian individuals from Russia, aged roughly 6 to 90 years, who were systemically healthy. Each donor gave around 9 milliliters of peripheral blood, collected into EDTA-treated Vacutainer tubes. Ficoll-Paque density-gradient centrifugation was used to isolate PBMCs, with at least 7 million per sample. Total RNA was extracted from PBMCs with Trizol reagent, with at least 5 micrograms obtained per sample. For every donor, an aliquot of PBMCs went through flow cytometry to measure the percentages of naive CD45RAhigh/CD27high T cells. The library came from 5' RACE. This sample was sequenced with an Illumina HiSeq 2500. The second PCR ran for about 7 to 11 cycles and used a J-beta primer mix along with a sample-barcoded 5' primer. Each TCR beta cDNA molecule received a unique molecular identifier from a template-switch 5' adaptor carrying 12 random nucleotides. At least 2.5 million CDR3-containing paired-end reads were obtained from each sample. First-strand cDNA synthesis was performed from all RNA using the Mint cDNA synthesis kit, with priming by a TRBC-specific oligonucleotide. After uracil-DNA glycosylase treatment, a first 18-cycle PCR used universal primers M1SS and BC2_uni_R on all cDNA. The paper's processing steps were these. Normalization of each sample was performed by random selection of 1 million high-quality reads, each carrying a distinct molecular identifier. Reads sharing molecular identifiers were discarded rather than binned into consensus sequences. MiTCR, set to a Q25 quality threshold and the strictest error-elimination algorithm, was used for CDR3 identification, clonotype clustering and error correction. A nonparametric unseen species model using Euler transformation provided a lower-bound estimate of total TCR beta diversity. The public reads were run again by TCRdb, first through fastp at Q25 and then through MiXCR, and only productive beta chains were kept. Records with the same CDR3 protein are collapsed into one entry carrying the most frequent genes and DNA. The authors' filters were not applied to this entry. The sample table lists nearly 800,000 distinct CDR3 sequences, 56% of them with a count of one. The leading ten clones occupy around 25% of the sample.

The germline V gene (reference sequence) gives CDR1 as DFQATT and CDR2 as SNEGSKA. The CDR3 holds 14 amino acids from the cysteine to the phenylalanine. The sequence is cut down to CDR3 DNA, 42 bases in frame from base 1. Germline trimming: 6 bases from V, 2 bases from J; junction bases outside gene matches: 7. Comment on this clonotype: It lacks a known antigen. No quality values exist for individual bases; no much larger clone is one base distant.

The chain couples TRBV20-1 to TRBJ1-5; a stretch of 7 junction bases matches TRBD1. The TCR sequence derives from a man in his forties in good health. The sample comprised blood. The DNA sequence is given as TGCAGTGCCATAGGACAGGTAGGCAATCAGCCCCAGCATTTT. Its translation reads: CSAIGQVGNQPQHF.